One sample yielded the 20 T cell receptor beta chains listed below, sequenced in a study of shared clonotypes between healthy human individuals. The table came from immunoSEQ multiplex PCR; TCRdb's copy has only in-frame clones and leaves some out. The profile covers millions of clones, with about 95% appearing a single time and more than 0.95% taken by the ten largest. CD45RO-negative, CCR7-positively selected cells formed the naive CD8 fraction, excluding terminally differentiated effector memory CD45RA+ cells. Sequenced material: naive CD8+ T cells sorted from blood. The origin of the receptors is a man aged 18 to 35 in good health.

The chain employs TRBV7-3 and TRBJ1-2; 8 bases are shared with TRBD1. This CDR3 comprises 15 residues. The ends lost 5 bases at V and 0 bases at J; junction bases unmatched: 5. Germline V lookup: CDR1 SGHTA, CDR2 FQGTGA. The CDR3 region is CASSGGQVPNYGYTF. DNA for the CDR3: TGTGCCAGCAGCGGGGGACAGGTCCCTAACTATGGCTACACCTTC.

This chain connects TRBV10-3 to TRBJ1-1, with no clear D. V lost 3 bases and J lost 3, with 11 bases in between. This CDR3 has 14 residues. CDR1 and CDR2 from the germline V gene are ENHRY and SYGVKD. The CDR3 nucleotides are TGTGCCATCAGTGAACCAATCCGGGACACTGAAGCTTTCTTT. The encoded protein is CAISEPIRDTEAFF.

The chain uses TRBV10-1 and TRBJ2-7; D possibly corresponds to TRBD1 (5 bases). CDR1 and CDR2 (germline): WNHNN, SYGVQD (reference sequence). The CDR3 runs to 13 residues. The V end lost 4 bases, the J end lost 0 bases, and 7 bases lay between the germline ends. CDR3 nucleotides: TGCGCCAGCAGTGGACAGTTCTCCTACGAGCAGTACTTC. The encoded protein is CASSGQFSYEQYF.

V is TRBV7-9 and J is TRBJ2-7, with a weak D call TRBD2 (6 bases). V dropped 3 bases and J dropped 3 bases, with 12 bases sitting between them. Germline V gene data show CDR1 as SEHNR and CDR2 as FQNEAQ (reference sequence). CDR3 length: 14 residues. The CDR3 DNA follows: TGTGCCAGCAGCTTCCCCGGCGGGAACTACGAGCAGTACTTC. Translation: CASSFPGGNYEQYF.

This clone was counted a single time. The gene calls are TRBV28 and TRBJ2-1; 11 positions agree with TRBD2. Trimming removed 2 bases from V and 1 base from J; junction bases left unmatched: 13. The CDR3 loop spans 20 amino acids. The germline gives CDR1 MDHEN, CDR2 SYDVKM. CDR3 coding DNA: TGTGCCAGCAGTTTAATGTCGGGACTAGCGGATATTGGATCCTACAATGAGCAGTTCTTC. This gives the protein CASSLMSGLADIGSYNEQFF.

As concerns this clone: Other DNA sequences within the sample encode an identical CDR3. This chain connects TRBV19 to TRBJ1-1; maybe TRBD1 (5 bases). Between the trimmed V and J ends, which lost 5 bases and 1 base, there was a span of 5 bases. The CDR3 spans 12 residues. In germline, CDR1 is LNHDA, CDR2 SQIVND (reference sequence). The CDR3 region is CASSGGNTEAFF. As DNA, the CDR3 is TGTGCCAGTAGTGGGGGGAACACTGAAGCTTTCTTT.

The chain has TRBV7-9 and TRBJ2-7; D call uncertain. V shed 1 base and J shed 5 bases, with 21 bases lying between them. CDR1 is SEHNR, CDR2 FQNEAQ, per germline (reference sequence). This CDR3 has 17 amino acids. CDR3: CASSLDQDALTWDEQYF. The CDR3 DNA sequence: TGTGCCAGCAGCTTAGACCAGGACGCCTTAACCTGGGACGAGCAGTACTTC. The complete variable domain, with remaining parts taken from reference TRBV7-9 and TRBJ2-7, reads DTGVSQNPRHKITKRGQNVTFRCDPISEHNRLYWYRQTLGQGPEFLTYFQNEAQLEKSRLLSDRFSAERPKGSFSTLEIQRTEQGDSAMYLCASSLDQDALTWDEQYFGPGTRLTVT.

The chain links TRBV7-9 to TRBJ2-3; 11 bases fit TRBD1. This CDR3 region has 15 residues. CDR1 SEHNR and CDR2 FQNEAQ come from the germline V gene (reference sequence). The J segment lost 4 bases and the V segment lost 5 bases, leaving 5 bases of the junction unmatched. The CDR3: CASSPGQGAPDTQYF. Here the CDR3 DNA reads TGTGCCAGCAGCCCCGGACAGGGGGCTCCAGATACGCAGTATTTT.

In its sample, this clone was seen once. The chain is built from TRBV2 and TRBJ2-5; D is undetermined. The V end lost 1 base, the J end lost 2 bases, and 8 bases lay between the germline ends. There are 14 residues in the CDR3. Germline CDR1 is SNHLY and CDR2 is FYNNEI. The CDR3 loop is CASSEGFRQETQYF. The CDR3 bases are TGTGCCAGCAGTGAAGGCTTCAGACAAGAGACCCAGTACTTC.

The chain carries TRBV7-9 and TRBJ2-3; the match to TRBD2 covers 12 bases. Trimming removed 3 bases from V and 2 bases from J; junction bases left unmatched: 3. Germline assignment: CDR1 SEHNR and CDR2 FQNEAQ (reference sequence). The CDR3 is 16 amino acids. CDR3 nucleotides: TGTGCCAGCAGCTTTCTAGCGGGAGGGTCCACAGATACGCAGTATTTT. It translates to CASSFLAGGSTDTQYF.

V and J are TRBV5-1 and TRBJ2-7; TRBD1 agrees at 8 bases. With 6 bases clipped from V and 2 bases from J, the junction kept 7 bases outside the gene matches. Germline V gene lookup returns CDR1 SGHRS and CDR2 YFSETQ. CDR3 length: 14 residues. The CDR3 is CASNRTGTPYEQYF. The CDR3 coding sequence is TGCGCCAGCAACCGGACAGGGACCCCCTACGAGCAGTACTTC.

Comments on this clone: The same CDR3 is also encoded by other DNA sequences in this sample. V is TRBV6-5 and J is TRBJ2-7, with D possibly being TRBD2 (5 bases). CDR1 is MNHEY and CDR2 is SVGAGI in the germline V gene. The CDR3 runs to 12 residues. With 6 bases removed from V and 3 bases from J, the gap between germline ends came to 9 bases. In DNA form, the CDR3 reads TGTGCCAGCAGCCCCAGCGGCTACGAGCAGTACTTC. The encoded protein is CASSPSGYEQYF.

This sequence joins TRBV2 and TRBJ2-5; D gene ambiguous. CDR1 and CDR2 (germline): SNHLY, FYNNEI. CDR3 length: 14 amino acids. Trimming removed 1 base at V and 10 bases at J, with 16 bases between. The CDR3 loop is CASSEVSGYRDQYF. DNA of the CDR3: TGTGCCAGCAGTGAAGTATCTGGCTATAGGGACCAGTACTTC.

The chain is built from TRBV7-3 and TRBJ1-2; D ambiguous. Deletions cut 0 bases from V and 8 bases from J, with 13 bases between. Germline V gene data show CDR1 as SGHTA and CDR2 as FQGTGA. This CDR3 region has 14 residues. The CDR3 coding sequence is TGTGCCAGCAGCTTAACGGGTGAGGAGGTCGGCTACACCTTC. Amino acids: CASSLTGEEVGYTF.

The chain employs TRBV6-6 and TRBJ1-3; no firm D call. The germline CDR1 and CDR2 sequences are MNHNY and SVGAGI (reference sequence). The CDR3 consists of 16 residues. The V end lost 0 bases, the J end lost 0 bases, and 9 bases lay between the germline ends. The CDR3 loop is CASSYSGESSGNTIYF. In DNA form, the CDR3 reads TGTGCCAGCAGTTACTCGGGAGAAAGCTCTGGAAACACCATATATTTT.

The chain carries TRBV7-9 and TRBJ2-7; 11 nucleotides align to TRBD2. The germline V gene encodes CDR1 SEHNR and CDR2 FQNEAQ (reference sequence). The CDR3 has 15 residues. The V and J ends lost 4 bases and 5 bases, in that order; junction bases with no gene match: 7. CDR3 DNA sequence: TGTGCCAGCAGCTCCCCTACTAGCGGGAGAAACGAGCAGTACTTC. Translating gives CASSSPTSGRNEQYF.

V usage is TRBV2 and J usage is TRBJ1-1; TRBD1 aligns across 11 bases. V was clipped by 1 base and J by 0 bases; unmatched bases: 1. Germline lookup yields CDR1 SNHLY and CDR2 FYNNEI. The CDR3 is 16 residues long. This CDR3 is CASSEGTGGMNTEAFF. CDR3 DNA: TGTGCCAGCAGTGAAGGGACAGGGGGCATGAACACTGAAGCTTTCTTT.

The chain uses TRBV4-1 and TRBJ2-3; D gene ambiguous. CDR1 is MGHRA, CDR2 YSYEKL, per germline. The CDR3 runs to 15 residues. V gave up 0 bases and J gave up 2 bases, with 9 bases separating them. The DNA for the CDR3 is TGCGCCAGCAGCCAAGATGGGGTGGACACAGATACGCAGTATTTT. Amino acid sequence: CASSQDGVDTDTQYF.

A remark on this clone: At the DNA level, this CDR3 is encoded by other sequences in the same sample as well. The chain is built from TRBV7-6 and TRBJ2-1, with TRBD2 matching over 10 bases. The CDR3 sequence is 16 residues long. Trimming cost V 1 base and J 8 bases; bases outside gene matches: 8. The germline V gene has CDR1 SGHVS and CDR2 FNYEAQ. The CDR3 DNA sequence: TGTGCCAGCAGCTTAGTTCCTAGCGGGAGTATCGATGAGCAGTTCTTC. It encodes CASSLVPSGSIDEQFF. Filled out from reference TRBV7-6 and TRBJ2-1, the complete variable domain reads GAGVSQSPRYKVTKRGQDVALRCDPISGHVSLYWYRQALGQGPEFLTYFNYEAQQDKSGLPNDRFSAERPEGSISTLTIQRTEQRDSAMYRCASSLVPSGSIDEQFFGPGTRLTVL.

The chain couples TRBV14 to TRBJ2-1; 9 bases match TRBD1. Germline V gives CDR1 SGHDN, CDR2 FVKESK. Trimming took 4 bases from V and 6 from J; bases not matched to a gene: 10. This CDR3 comprises 16 residues. CDR3 coding DNA: TGTGCCAGCAGCCGTAACAGGGGGCGAATCCTCAATGAGCAGTTCTTC. It codes for CASSRNRGRILNEQFF.